One and the same sample provided the 10 T cell receptor beta chains below, sequenced in a study of shared T cell receptors in the human thymus. Assay used: immunoSEQ multiplex PCR; TCRdb lists only in-frame clones, some missing. The repertoire holds tens of thousands of clones, with roughly 96% as singletons. The source material was thymocytes. These receptors were taken from a human donor.

J is TRBJ2-1 and V is TRBV19; 10 bases agree with TRBD2. This CDR3 is built from 13 residues. The V gene's germline CDR1 is LNHDA and CDR2 SQIVND (reference sequence). Trimming cost V 8 bases and J 4 bases; bases outside gene matches: 2. For the CDR3, the DNA is TGTGCCAGTGGGACTAGCGCGTACAATGAGCAGTTCTTC. This sequence encodes CASGTSAYNEQFF.

The rearrangement links TRBV5-8 to TRBJ2-3, with TRBD1 matching 8 bases. J gave up 5 bases and V 3 bases, and 14 bases lay outside the gene matches. Germline CDR1 SGHTS, CDR2 YDEGEE. The CDR3 is 17 amino acids. The CDR3: CASSSGEDRVRVDTQYF. The DNA of the CDR3 is TGTGCCAGCAGCTCAGGCGAGGACAGGGTTCGGGTAGATACGCAGTATTTT.

This chain links TRBV7-2 with TRBJ1-4, with a possible D match to TRBD1 (6 bases). V lost 5 bases and J 6 bases, leaving 16 bases between the germline ends. CDR1 and CDR2 (germline): SGHTA, FQGNSA. The CDR3 is made up of 15 amino acids. The CDR3 DNA reads as TGTGCCAGCAGCCCCGTCACAGGGTGGGATGAAAAACTGTTTTTT. Translated: CASSPVTGWDEKLFF.

The chain links TRBV11-1 to TRBJ2-7; 10 positions agree with TRBD2. This CDR3 comprises 16 residues. V was pared by 5 bases and J by 0 bases, with 7 bases of the junction left unmatched. Per the germline V gene, CDR1 is SGHAT and CDR2 is FQDESV (reference sequence). The CDR3 coding sequence is TGTGCCAGCAGCCCGCGGACTAGCGGATTCTCCTACGAGCAGTACTTC. It specifies CASSPRTSGFSYEQYF.

This chain links TRBV5-4 with TRBJ1-2; 8 bases agree with TRBD1. J gave up 1 base and V 4 bases, and 12 bases lay outside the gene matches. The length of the CDR3 is 17 residues. Germline assignment: CDR1 SGHNT and CDR2 YYREEE (reference sequence). The chain's CDR3 is CASSPRDRKVINYGYTF. In DNA form, the CDR3 reads TGTGCCAGCAGCCCCCGGGACAGGAAGGTTATTAACTATGGCTACACCTTC.

The rearrangement uses TRBV5-6 and TRBJ2-1; D may correspond to TRBD1 or TRBD2 (6 bases each). CDR3 length: 15 residues. The V end lost 1 base, the J end lost 6 bases, and 14 bases lay between the germline ends. Germline V gives CDR1 SGHDT, CDR2 YYEEEE. The CDR3, as DNA: TGTGCCAGCAGCTTGTTGGGGGCGGGGACCAATGAGCAGTTCTTC. This codes for CASSLLGAGTNEQFF.

The V and J genes are TRBV18 and TRBJ1-1, with D unclear. The V gene's germline CDR1 is KGHSH and CDR2 LQKENI. The CDR3 contains 13 residues. The V end was cut by 2 bases, the J end by 7 bases, with 11 bases between. CDR3 sequence reads: CASSPCRSSEAFF. CDR3 coding DNA: TGTGCCAGCTCACCATGCAGGTCCAGTGAAGCTTTCTTT.

The genes are TRBV5-1 and TRBJ1-1; D remains unclear. Germline lookup yields CDR1 SGHRS and CDR2 YFSETQ. V shed 3 bases and J shed 0 bases, with 9 bases lying between them. The length of the CDR3 is 14 residues. The CDR3 is CASSWQPVNTEAFF. In DNA form, the CDR3 reads TGCGCCAGCAGCTGGCAGCCCGTGAACACTGAAGCTTTCTTT.

This sequence joins TRBV7-4 and TRBJ1-2; TRBD1 matches at 10 bases. V lost 2 bases, J lost 2 bases, and 14 bases stayed unmatched. CDR3 length: 19 amino acids. The germline V gene has CDR1 SGHVT and CDR2 SQSDAQ. In nucleotides, the CDR3 is TGTGCCAGCAGCTTACGTCTAGAAGCCCCGGGACAGGGGAACTATGGCTACACCTTC. Protein sequence: CASSLRLEAPGQGNYGYTF.

The chain couples TRBV7-4 to TRBJ1-6; D gene ambiguous. V was cut by 5 bases and J by 13 bases, with 9 bases left in between. The CDR3 totals 11 residues. Germline-derived CDR1 and CDR2 are SGHVT and SQSDAQ. CDR3 residues: CASSPQGPLHF. CDR3 nucleotide sequence: TGTGCCAGCAGCCCCCAAGGGCCCCTCCACTTT.